This T cell receptor (beta chain) emerged from a study of T cell clonotyping in hematopoietic cell transplantation. The length of the CDR3 is 16 residues. CDR1 is KGHSH, CDR2 LQKENI, per germline. J was trimmed by 4 bases and V by 1 base; bases with no gene match: 9. Produced via immunoSEQ multiplex PCR; TCRdb's table is partial and in-frame only. The table includes just over 7,500 clones, more than 80% detected once. This clonotype was sampled from a female patient aged 50-59 years who had an allogeneic stem cell transplant from an unrelated donor, so the T cells may come from the graft donor. Some clones in this sample may be carry-over from other donors' samples. The source material was PBMCs, sampled 180 days after allogeneic stem cell transplant. This rearrangement joins TRBV18 to TRBJ1-2, with 7 bases identical to TRBD1. The CDR3 sequence is CASSPQGSQGGYGYTF. The CDR3 DNA sequence: TGTGCCAGCTCACCACAGGGATCGCAGGGGGGCTATGGCTACACCTTC.